This is a list of T cell receptor beta chains from one sample in a study of blood T cells in healthy people across ages. TCRdb re-derived calls from the 5' RACE reads in MiXCR, one entry per CDR3 protein. The sample yields under 2,000,000 distinct CDR3 sequences, about 49% seen once. Sequenced material: blood. Receptor source: a woman aged 35 to 49 in good health. CDR3s include the opening cysteine and the closing phenylalanine or tryptophan. The order of the fields is clone size, V gene, D gene, J gene, CDR3 protein, CDR3 DNA. The D gene is left open where the match is weak. The size entry is marked missing in some rows and otherwise reads once, few, many or a size class.

>few|TRBV12-3/TRBV12-4|-|TRBJ1-4
CASSVLLGSEKLFF
TGTGCCAGCAGCGTACTCCTCGGGAGTGAAAAACTGTTTTTT
>-|TRBV7-2|-|TRBJ1-6
CASSLVKGQRSPLHF
TGTGCCAGCAGCTTGGTGAAGGGGCAGAGGTCACCCCTCCACTTT
>-|TRBV25-1|-|TRBJ1-4
CASSEYSTDATNEKLFF
TGTGCCAGCAGTGAATACTCGACAGATGCAACTAATGAAAAACTGTTTTTT
>-|TRBV7-9|-|TRBJ1-3
CASSLAGAGSGNTIYF
TGTGCCAGCAGCTTAGCAGGGGCAGGCTCTGGAAACACCATATATTTT
>-|TRBV5-6|-|TRBJ2-3
CASTYGGQSTQYF
TGTGCCAGCACCTACGGGGGACAGAGCACGCAGTATTTT
>-|TRBV12-3/TRBV12-4|-|TRBJ2-5
CASSLEPGSYGQYF
TGTGCCAGCAGTTTAGAGCCAGGTTCCTACGGGCAGTACTTC
>few|TRBV28|-|TRBJ2-1
CASRASNGNEQFF
TGTGCCAGCAGGGCGAGCAACGGGAATGAGCAGTTCTTC
>-|TRBV2|-|TRBJ2-7
CASSGQPKPYEQYF
TGTGCCAGCAGTGGACAACCGAAACCCTACGAGCAGTACTTC
>-|TRBV20-1|-|TRBJ2-7
CSARGPGVYEQYF
TGCAGTGCTAGAGGCCCAGGGGTTTACGAGCAGTACTTC
>few|TRBV20-1|-|TRBJ2-7
CSARDRESSYEQYF
TGCAGTGCTAGAGATAGGGAGTCTTCCTACGAGCAGTACTTC
>-|TRBV29-1|TRBD2|TRBJ2-1
CSVGRAGRNEQFF
TGCAGCGTTGGACGAGCGGGGAGGAATGAGCAGTTCTTC
>-|TRBV20-1|TRBD2|TRBJ2-5
CGARGLAEEETQYF
TGCGGTGCTAGAGGGCTAGCGGAGGAAGAGACCCAGTACTTC
>-|TRBV5-1|TRBD1|TRBJ2-3
CASSLPTGGVDTQYF
TGCGCCAGCAGCTTGCCGACAGGGGGCGTGGATACGCAGTATTTT
>-|TRBV4-3|-|TRBJ2-6
CASSRDGNSGANVLTF
TGCGCCAGCAGCCGGGACGGGAACTCTGGGGCCAACGTCCTGACTTTC
>once|TRBV7-6|TRBD2|TRBJ2-3
CASSQKLAGGRHTQYF
TGTGCCAGCAGCCAAAAACTAGCGGGGGGCCGACATACGCAGTATTTT
>-|TRBV7-9|-|TRBJ2-3
CASSLDGTDAQYF
TGTGCCAGCAGCTTAGACGGCACAGATGCGCAGTATTTT
>-|TRBV5-5|TRBD1|TRBJ1-1
CASSPDRGLEAFF
TGTGCCAGCAGCCCGGACAGGGGTCTTGAAGCTTTCTTT
>few|TRBV24-1|-|TRBJ2-3
CATGRTANKPDTQYF
TGTGCCACCGGCAGGACAGCTAATAAGCCAGATACGCAGTATTTT
>-|TRBV20-1|TRBD1|TRBJ1-2
CSARAVARGHGYTF
TGCAGTGCTAGAGCGGTAGCCAGGGGGCATGGCTACACCTTC
>few|TRBV2|TRBD1|TRBJ2-7
CASRDRLYEQYF
TGTGCCAGTCGGGACAGACTTTACGAGCAGTACTTC
>-|TRBV7-9|-|TRBJ2-1
CASSRLTGRRIYEQFF
TGTGCCAGCAGCAGATTAACAGGGAGACGAATATATGAGCAGTTCTTC
>once|TRBV28|TRBD1|TRBJ1-2
CASRNGQGTWGYGYTF
TGTGCCAGCAGAAATGGACAGGGGACTTGGGGCTATGGCTACACCTTC
>few|TRBV15|-|TRBJ2-5
CATSRESRETQYF
TGTGCCACCAGCAGAGAGAGTCGGGAGACCCAGTACTTC
>-|TRBV19|TRBD1|TRBJ2-7
CASSTHRDRDHEQYF
TGTGCCAGTAGTACGCACCGGGACAGGGACCACGAGCAGTACTTC
>-|TRBV4-1|-|TRBJ2-1
CASSLRGTAGDERFF
TGCGCCAGCAGCCTGAGGGGGACCGCAGGGGATGAGCGGTTCTTC
>few|TRBV5-1|-|TRBJ2-5
CASSVKRETQYF
TGCGCCAGCAGCGTAAAAAGGGAGACCCAGTACTTC
>-|TRBV4-2|TRBD2|TRBJ2-7
CASSPTPPGTSGSYEQYF
TGTGCCAGCAGCCCTACTCCTCCCGGGACTAGCGGTTCCTACGAGCAGTACTTC
>few|TRBV27|-|TRBJ2-7
CASSFSLPHGNYEQYF
TGTGCCAGCAGTTTTAGTCTCCCTCATGGCAATTACGAGCAGTACTTC
>-|TRBV7-2|TRBD2|TRBJ2-3
CASSLLPSGGAADTQYF
TGTGCCAGCAGCTTACTACCTAGCGGGGGGGCTGCAGATACGCAGTATTTT
>-|TRBV15|-|TRBJ2-3
CATSRGLGGAPDTQYF
TGTGCCACCAGCAGGGGCTTGGGCGGAGCTCCAGATACGCAGTATTTT
>-|TRBV7-2|-|TRBJ2-5
CASSKGGRLQKTQYF
TGTGCCAGCAGCAAGGGGGGCAGACTGCAAAAGACCCAGTACTTC
>few|TRBV7-2|TRBD2|TRBJ2-5
CASSLAPSDTSVREQYF
TGTGCCAGCAGCTTAGCCCCTTCCGACACTAGCGTCAGAGAGCAGTACTTC
>few|TRBV7-2|-|TRBJ2-1
CASSLDAGASYNEQFF
TGTGCCAGCAGCTTAGACGCGGGGGCCTCCTACAATGAGCAGTTCTTC
>-|TRBV29-1|-|TRBJ2-5
CSVVHNTRKETQYF
TGCAGCGTTGTCCACAACACTAGGAAAGAGACCCAGTACTTC
>-|TRBV5-1|-|TRBJ2-3
CASSLERGNTQYF
TGCGCCAGCAGCTTGGAGAGGGGAAATACGCAGTATTTT
>few|TRBV20-1|-|TRBJ1-2
CSQLFSGNRDYGYTF
TGCAGTCAGTTATTCTCCGGGAATAGGGACTATGGCTACACCTTC
>-|TRBV24-1|-|TRBJ2-3
CATAATDTQYF
TGTGCCACCGCAGCAACAGATACGCAGTATTTT
>few|TRBV6-2/TRBV6-3|TRBD2|TRBJ2-7
CASSISPWTSGDDEQYF
TGTGCCAGCAGTATATCCCCTTGGACTAGCGGGGACGACGAGCAGTACTTC
>-|TRBV3-1|-|TRBJ2-3
CASSESIRDPDTQYF
TGTGCCAGCAGCGAATCCATCCGGGACCCAGATACGCAGTATTTT
>-|TRBV27|-|TRBJ1-5
CASSLSRLPGEPQHF
TGTGCCAGCAGTTTATCTCGGCTTCCGGGGGAGCCCCAGCATTTT
>-|TRBV20-1|-|TRBJ2-6
CSARVPTFQGTGANVLTF
TGCAGTGCTAGAGTCCCCACCTTCCAGGGCACTGGGGCCAACGTCCTGACTTTC
>-|TRBV4-3|TRBD2|TRBJ2-5
CASSLTLGTSGGYQETQYF
TGCGCCAGCAGCCTTACTTTAGGGACTAGCGGGGGGTACCAAGAGACCCAGTACTTC
>-|TRBV4-3|-|TRBJ1-2
CASSQDRSFGYTF
TGCGCCAGCAGCCAAGATAGGTCTTTCGGCTACACCTTC
>-|TRBV20-1|-|TRBJ2-5
CSARGRGIETQYF
TGCAGTGCTAGGGGAAGGGGAATCGAGACCCAGTACTTC
>-|TRBV20-1|TRBD1|TRBJ2-3
CSAKDRVGTDTQYF
TGCAGTGCAAAGGACAGGGTGGGCACAGATACGCAGTATTTT
>few|TRBV20-1|-|TRBJ2-3
CSAHTESSTDTQYF
TGCAGTGCTCATACAGAGTCTAGCACAGATACGCAGTATTTT
>few|TRBV20-1|TRBD1|TRBJ2-3
CSASEGTGVGVGTDTQYF
TGCAGTGCTAGCGAAGGGACAGGGGTTGGCGTTGGCACAGATACGCAGTATTTT
>many|TRBV4-3|-|TRBJ2-5
CASSQGPRETQYF
TGCGCCAGCAGCCAAGGTCCGAGGGAGACCCAGTACTTC
>-|TRBV29-1|TRBD1|TRBJ2-3
CSVEDLGTGGLTDTQYF
TGCAGCGTTGAAGACCTAGGGACAGGGGGACTCACAGATACGCAGTATTTT
>few|TRBV5-1|-|TRBJ1-1
CASSLVAGSSLNTEAFF
TGCGCCAGCAGCTTGGTGGCGGGTTCGTCGCTGAACACTGAAGCTTTCTTT
>-|TRBV20-1|-|TRBJ2-3
CSRGPTDTQYF
TGCAGTCGGGGGCCCACAGATACGCAGTATTTT
>-|TRBV5-5|TRBD1|TRBJ1-4
CASSFRQGTATNEKLFF
TGTGCCAGCAGCTTTAGACAGGGGACTGCAACTAATGAAAAACTGTTTTTT
>-|TRBV9|-|TRBJ2-1
CASSVDLTSYNEQFF
TGTGCCAGCAGCGTAGACCTAACATCCTACAATGAGCAGTTCTTC